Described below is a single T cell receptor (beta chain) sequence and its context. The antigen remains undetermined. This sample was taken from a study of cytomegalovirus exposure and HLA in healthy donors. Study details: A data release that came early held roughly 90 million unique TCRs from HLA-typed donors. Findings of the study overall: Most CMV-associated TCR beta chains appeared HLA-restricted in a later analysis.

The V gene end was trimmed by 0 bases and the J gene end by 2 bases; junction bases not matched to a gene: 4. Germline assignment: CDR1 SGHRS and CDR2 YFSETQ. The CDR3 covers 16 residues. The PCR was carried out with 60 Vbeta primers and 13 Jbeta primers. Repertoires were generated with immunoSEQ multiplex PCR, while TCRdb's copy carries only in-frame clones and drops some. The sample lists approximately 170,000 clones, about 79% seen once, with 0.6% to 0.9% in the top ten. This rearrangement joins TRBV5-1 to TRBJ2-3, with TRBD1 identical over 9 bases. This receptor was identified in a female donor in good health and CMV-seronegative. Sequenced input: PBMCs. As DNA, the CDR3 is TGCGCCAGCAGCTTGGGACGACAGGGGGTCACAGATACGCAGTATTTT. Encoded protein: CASSLGRQGVTDTQYF. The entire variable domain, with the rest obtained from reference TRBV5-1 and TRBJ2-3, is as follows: KAGVTQTPRYLIKTRGQQVTLSCSPISGHRSVSWYQQTPGQGLQFLFEYFSETQRNKGNFPGRFSGRQFSNSRSEMNVSTLELGDSALYLCASSLGRQGVTDTQYFGPGTRLTVL.